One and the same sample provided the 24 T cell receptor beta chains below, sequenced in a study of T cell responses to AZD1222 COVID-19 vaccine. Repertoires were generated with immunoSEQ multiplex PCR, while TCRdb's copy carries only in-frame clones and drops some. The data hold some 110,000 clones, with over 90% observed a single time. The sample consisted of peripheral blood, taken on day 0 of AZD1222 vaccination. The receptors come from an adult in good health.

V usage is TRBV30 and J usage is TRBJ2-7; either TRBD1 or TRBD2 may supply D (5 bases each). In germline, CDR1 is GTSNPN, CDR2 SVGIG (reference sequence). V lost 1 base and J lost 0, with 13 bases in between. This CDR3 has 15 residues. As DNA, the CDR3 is TGTGCCTGGAGTGCCGGGACCGATAGCTCCTACGAGCAGTACTTC. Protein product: CAWSAGTDSSYEQYF. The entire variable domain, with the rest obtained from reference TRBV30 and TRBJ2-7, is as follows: SQTIHQWPATLVQPVGSPLSLECTVEGTSNPNLYWYRQAAGRGLQLLFYSVGIGQISSEVPQNLSASRPQDRQFILSSKKLLLSDSGFYLCAWSAGTDSSYEQYFGPGTRLTVT.

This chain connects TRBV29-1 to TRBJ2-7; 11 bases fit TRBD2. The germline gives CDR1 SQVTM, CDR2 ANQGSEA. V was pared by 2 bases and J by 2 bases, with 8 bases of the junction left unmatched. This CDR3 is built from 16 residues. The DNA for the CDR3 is TGCAGCGTTGAACCGAGTTCTAGCGGGAGGCCCTACGAGCAGTACTTC. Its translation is CSVEPSSSGRPYEQYF.

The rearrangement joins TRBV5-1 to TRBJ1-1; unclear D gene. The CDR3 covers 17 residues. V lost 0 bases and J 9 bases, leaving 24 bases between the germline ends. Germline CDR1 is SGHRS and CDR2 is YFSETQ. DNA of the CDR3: TGCGCCAGCAGCTTGGGACTTCGGGCAGGAGGTCAAGGTAAAGCTTTCTTT. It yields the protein CASSLGLRAGGQGKAFF. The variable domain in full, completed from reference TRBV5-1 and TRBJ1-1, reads KAGVTQTPRYLIKTRGQQVTLSCSPISGHRSVSWYQQTPGQGLQFLFEYFSETQRNKGNFPGRFSGRQFSNSRSEMNVSTLELGDSALYLCASSLGLRAGGQGKAFFGQGTRLTVV.

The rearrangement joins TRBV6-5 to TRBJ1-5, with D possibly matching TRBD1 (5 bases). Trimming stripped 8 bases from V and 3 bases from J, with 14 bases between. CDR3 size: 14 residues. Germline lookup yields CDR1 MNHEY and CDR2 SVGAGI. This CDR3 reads CASGTRQPNQPQHF. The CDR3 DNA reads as TGTGCCAGCGGGACCCGACAGCCCAATCAGCCCCAGCATTTT.

This CDR3 reads CAIRGSTGTRSYEQYF. The CDR3 nucleotides read TGTGCCATCAGGGGATCTACCGGGACTAGATCCTACGAGCAGTACTTC. The gene calls are TRBV10-3 and TRBJ2-7; 8 nucleotides align to TRBD2. The germline V gene has CDR1 ENHRY and CDR2 SYGVKD. This CDR3 has 16 residues. Trimming removed 6 bases from V and 1 base from J; junction bases left unmatched: 11.

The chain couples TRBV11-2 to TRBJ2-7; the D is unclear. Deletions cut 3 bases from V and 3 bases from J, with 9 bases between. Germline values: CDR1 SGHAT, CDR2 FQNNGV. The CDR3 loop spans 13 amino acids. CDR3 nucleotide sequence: TGTGCCAGCAGCTTGCCGGCCCGCTACGAGCAGTACTTC. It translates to CASSLPARYEQYF.

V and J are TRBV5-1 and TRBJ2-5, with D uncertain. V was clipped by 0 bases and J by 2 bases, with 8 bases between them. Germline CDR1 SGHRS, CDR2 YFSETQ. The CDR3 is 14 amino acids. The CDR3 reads CASSLEAPQETQYF. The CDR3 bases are TGCGCCAGCAGCTTGGAGGCCCCTCAAGAGACCCAGTACTTC.

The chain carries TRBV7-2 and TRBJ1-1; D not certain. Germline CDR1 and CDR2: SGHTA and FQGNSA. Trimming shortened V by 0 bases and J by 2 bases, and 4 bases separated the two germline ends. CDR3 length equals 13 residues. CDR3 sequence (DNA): TGTGCCAGCAGCTTAGCGCACAACACTGAAGCTTTCTTT. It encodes CASSLAHNTEAFF.

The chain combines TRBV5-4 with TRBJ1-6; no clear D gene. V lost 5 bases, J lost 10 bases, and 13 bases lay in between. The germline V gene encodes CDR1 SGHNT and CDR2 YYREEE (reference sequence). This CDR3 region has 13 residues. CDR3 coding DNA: TGTGCCAGCAGGGAGATGGGGAGCTCACCCCTCCACTTT. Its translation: CASREMGSSPLHF. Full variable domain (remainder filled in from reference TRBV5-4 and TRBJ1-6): ETGVTQSPTHLIKTRGQQVTLRCSSQSGHNTVSWYQQALGQGPQFIFQYYREEENGRGNFPPRFSGLQFPNYSSELNVNALELDDSALYLCASREMGSSPLHFGNGTRLTVT.

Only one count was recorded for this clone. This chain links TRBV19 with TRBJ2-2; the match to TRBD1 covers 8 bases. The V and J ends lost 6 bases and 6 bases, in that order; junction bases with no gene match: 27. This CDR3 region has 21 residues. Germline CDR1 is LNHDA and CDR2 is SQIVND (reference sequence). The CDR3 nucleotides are TGTGCCAGTAGGTCCCGGGACAGGTCTCACACCACCCTTTTTGTGGCCGGGGAGCTGTTTTTT. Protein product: CASRSRDRSHTTLFVAGELFF.

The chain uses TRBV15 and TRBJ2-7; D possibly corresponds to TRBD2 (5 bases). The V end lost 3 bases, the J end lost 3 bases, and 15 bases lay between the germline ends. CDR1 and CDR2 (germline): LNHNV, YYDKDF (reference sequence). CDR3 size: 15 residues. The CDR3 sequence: CATSRTAEAYYEQYF. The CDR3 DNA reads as TGTGCCACCAGCAGGACGGCGGAGGCTTACTACGAGCAGTACTTC.

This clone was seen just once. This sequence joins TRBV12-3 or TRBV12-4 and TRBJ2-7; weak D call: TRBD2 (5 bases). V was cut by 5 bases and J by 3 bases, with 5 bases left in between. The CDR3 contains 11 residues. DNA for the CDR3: TGTGCCAGCAGTGAGGGCTACGAGCAGTACTTC. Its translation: CASSEGYEQYF.

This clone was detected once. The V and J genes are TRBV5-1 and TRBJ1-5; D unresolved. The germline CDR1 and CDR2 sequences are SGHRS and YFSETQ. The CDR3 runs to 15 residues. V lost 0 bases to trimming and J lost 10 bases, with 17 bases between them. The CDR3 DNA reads TGCGCCAGCAGCTTGGATTTGTCCCCCGGTGAACCCCAGCATTTT. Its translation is CASSLDLSPGEPQHF.

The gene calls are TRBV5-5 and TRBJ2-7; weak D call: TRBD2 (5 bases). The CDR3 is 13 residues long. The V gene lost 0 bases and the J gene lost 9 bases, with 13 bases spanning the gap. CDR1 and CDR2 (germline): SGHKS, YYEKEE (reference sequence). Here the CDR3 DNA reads TGTGCCAGCAGCTTGGCCATGGGGAGCGGGCAGTACTTC. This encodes CASSLAMGSGQYF.

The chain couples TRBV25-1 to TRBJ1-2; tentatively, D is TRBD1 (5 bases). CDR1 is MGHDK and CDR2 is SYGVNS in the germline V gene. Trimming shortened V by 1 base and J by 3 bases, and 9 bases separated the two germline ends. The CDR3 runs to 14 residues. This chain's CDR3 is CASSESGTDYGYTF. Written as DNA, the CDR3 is TGTGCCAGCAGTGAATCGGGGACTGACTATGGCTACACCTTC.

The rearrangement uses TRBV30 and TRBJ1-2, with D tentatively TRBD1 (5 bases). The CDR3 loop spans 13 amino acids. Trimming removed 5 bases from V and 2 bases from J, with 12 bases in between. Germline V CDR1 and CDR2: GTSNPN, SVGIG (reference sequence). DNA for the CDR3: TGTGCCTGGGGGCTCGGGGGAAACTATGGCTACACCTTC. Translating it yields CAWGLGGNYGYTF.

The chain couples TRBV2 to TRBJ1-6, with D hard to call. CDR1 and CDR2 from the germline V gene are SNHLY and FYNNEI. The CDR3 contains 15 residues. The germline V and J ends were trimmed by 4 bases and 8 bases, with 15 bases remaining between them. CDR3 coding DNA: TGTGCCAGCAGTGCGAGGGCAGGAGACTATTCACCCCTCCACTTT. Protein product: CASSARAGDYSPLHF.

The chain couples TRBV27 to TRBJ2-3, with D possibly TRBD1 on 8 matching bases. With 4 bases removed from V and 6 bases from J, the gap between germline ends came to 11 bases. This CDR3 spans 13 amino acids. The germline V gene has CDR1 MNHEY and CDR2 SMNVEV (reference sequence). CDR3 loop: CASSSQGGDTQYF. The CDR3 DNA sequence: TGTGCCAGCAGTTCACAGGGGGGGGATACGCAGTATTTT.

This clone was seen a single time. In DNA form, the CDR3 reads TGTGCCAGCAGCTTAGAAGGTACCAAGAATGAAAAACTGTTTTTT. This encodes CASSLEGTKNEKLFF. The V gene is TRBV11-3, the J gene TRBJ1-4; D is unclear. The germline V gene encodes CDR1 SGHNT and CDR2 YENEEA. The CDR3 contains 15 residues. V lost 0 bases, J lost 5 bases, and 10 bases lay in between.

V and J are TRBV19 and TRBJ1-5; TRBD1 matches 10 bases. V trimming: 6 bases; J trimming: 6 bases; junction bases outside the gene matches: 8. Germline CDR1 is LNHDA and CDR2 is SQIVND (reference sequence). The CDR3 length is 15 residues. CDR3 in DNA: TGTGCCAGTAGCACCACCGGGACAGGGGTTCAGCCCCAGCATTTT. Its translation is CASSTTGTGVQPQHF.

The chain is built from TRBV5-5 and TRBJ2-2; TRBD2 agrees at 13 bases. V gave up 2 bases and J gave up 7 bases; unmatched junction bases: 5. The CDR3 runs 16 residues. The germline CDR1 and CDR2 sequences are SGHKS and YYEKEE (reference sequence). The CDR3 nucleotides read TGTGCCAGCAGCTTCGGACTAGCGGGAGTGGGCGGGGAGCTGTTTTTT. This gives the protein CASSFGLAGVGGELFF.

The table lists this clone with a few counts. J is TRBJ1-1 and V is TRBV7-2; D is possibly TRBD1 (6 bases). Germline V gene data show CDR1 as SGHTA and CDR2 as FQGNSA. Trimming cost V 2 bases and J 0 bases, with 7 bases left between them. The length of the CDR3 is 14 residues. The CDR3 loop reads CASSLSGVNTEAFF. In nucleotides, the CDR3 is TGTGCCAGCAGCTTATCAGGGGTGAACACTGAAGCTTTCTTT.

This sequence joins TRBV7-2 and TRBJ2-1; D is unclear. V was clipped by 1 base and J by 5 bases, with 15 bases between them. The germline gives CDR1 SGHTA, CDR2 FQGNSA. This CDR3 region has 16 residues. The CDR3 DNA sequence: TGTGCCAGCAGCTTAGGACGAAGCCTTTACCACAATGAGCAGTTCTTC. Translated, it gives CASSLGRSLYHNEQFF.

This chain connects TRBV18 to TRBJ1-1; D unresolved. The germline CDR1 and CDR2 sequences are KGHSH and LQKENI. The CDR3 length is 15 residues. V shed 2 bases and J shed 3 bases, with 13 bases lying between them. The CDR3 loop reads CASSPYSGVDTEAFF. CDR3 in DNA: TGTGCCAGCTCACCATATTCCGGGGTGGACACTGAAGCTTTCTTT.